This TCR beta chain came from a study of shared clonotypes between healthy human individuals. Investigators spread the genomic DNA of each subset evenly over several immunoSEQ plates. Repertoires were generated with immunoSEQ multiplex PCR, while TCRdb's copy carries only in-frame clones and drops some. Altogether about 2.4 million clones are present, approximately 93% being singletons, with the ten largest covering 0.36%. The ends lost 6 bases at V and 8 bases at J; junction bases unmatched: 14. Germline assignment: CDR1 MDHEN and CDR2 SYDVKM. This CDR3 is built from 16 residues. Sequencing was carried out using naive CD4+ T cells from PBMCs. Subset meaning: CD45RA+ positively selected. The TCR was taken from a man in his late teens or twenties in good health. Some clones in this sample may be carry-over from other donors' samples. The chain joins TRBV28 to TRBJ1-5, with 9 bases identical to TRBD1. CDR3 residues: CASSPGQGLTIKPQHF. The CDR3 DNA reads as TGTGCCAGCAGCCCGGGACAGGGATTGACAATCAAGCCCCAGCATTTT.